This T cell receptor beta chain was recorded in a study of molecular identifiers for immune sequencing clone quantification. Study results and limitations: Highly expanded clone sizes could be underestimated by identical TCR molecules that share a barcode.

Previously published methods and listed TCR primers were used for the bulk TCR libraries. Each CDR3 protein is one row after TCRdb ran MiXCR on the PCR reads. This sample has approximately 97,000 distinct CDR3 sequences, with 20% to 25% found just once. As for this clonotype: What it binds is unknown. The CDR3 ends on some other residue instead of the conserved phenylalanine or tryptophan, so this is likely a read error. The DNA is left out, because the CDR3 cannot be placed on it with certainty; the CDR3 is given as TCRdb lists it.

Counting both end residues, the CDR3 totals 15 amino acids. Germline V lookup: CDR1 DFQATT, CDR2 SNEGSKA (reference sequence). Sorted cells numbering 20,000 to 1,000,000, with 10%, 30% or 50% RNA, yielded the naive CD8 libraries. A CD8+CD4-CCR7+CD45RA+ gate was used to sort naive CD8 T cells. The TCR sequence derives from a human donor in good health. Some libraries in this study had Jurkat cell RNA spiked in. This rearrangement joins TRBV20-1 to TRBJ2-2; the table's D gene call, TRBD1, was not cross checked with the DNA. The sequenced sample was naive CD8+ T cells from blood, with Jurkat cell RNA spiked in. Specified subset: FACS-sorted CD8+CD4-CCR7+CD45RA+ naive T cells. CDR3 sequence: CSATPRPPPPRERVV.